The entry that follows covers one T cell receptor beta chain sequence. The data were obtained in a study of blood T cell repertoires in COVID-19. In the study overall: Acute and convalescent COVID-19 specimens originated in the United States, Italy and Spain. T cells, B-cell-depleted T cells, or PBMCs provided the cDNA or gDNA that served as material.

In the original processing: Nucleated cell number was recorded as an estimate derived from reference gene primer amplification. TCRdb keeps only in-frame clones here, not all; method: immunoSEQ multiplex PCR. V and J calls and clone size are those listed in that table; D and trimming were worked out from the DNA. Of about 37,000 clones detected, approximately 91% appear once; the ten largest clones hold less than 7%. V was clipped by 0 bases and J by 1 base, with 9 bases between them. Germline CDR1 reads SGHRS; CDR2 reads YFSETQ. The CDR3 consists of 15 residues. The TCR sequence derives from a human donor in a cohort sampled during active COVID-19. Specimen: peripheral blood. The chain uses TRBV5-1 and TRBJ2-3; D is perhaps TRBD2 (6 bases). The DNA for the CDR3 is TGCGCCAGCAGCTTGGGTGCTAGCGGCACAGATACGCAGTATTTT. Amino acids: CASSLGASGTDTQYF.